This TCR beta chain was captured by sequencing in a study of T cell responses to AZD1222 COVID-19 vaccine. TCRdb's table, derived via immunoSEQ multiplex PCR, lists solely in-frame clones and lacks some. The sample lists about 150,000 clones, approximately 94% occurring once. V was cut by 5 bases and J by 5 bases, with 13 bases left in between. In germline, CDR1 is LNHDA, CDR2 SQIVND (reference sequence). The CDR3 has 14 residues. The source is an adult in good health. The sample here was peripheral blood, taken on day 0 of AZD1222 vaccination. The V and J genes are TRBV19 and TRBJ1-3; TRBD1 is a possible D gene (6 bases). Here the CDR3 reads CASSVQGFRNTIYF. The CDR3 region has the DNA TGTGCCAGTAGTGTACAGGGTTTTCGAAACACCATATATTTT. The full variable domain, with the rest looked up from reference TRBV19 and TRBJ1-3, is DGGITQSPKYLFRKEGQNVTLSCEQNLNHDAMYWYRQDPGQGLRLIYYSQIVNDFQKGDIAEGYSVSREKKESFPLTVTSAQKNPTAFYLCASSVQGFRNTIYFGEGSWLTVV.